The clone carrying this T cell receptor beta chain occurred a few times. CDR3 length equals 14 residues. Germline CDR1 is LGHNA and CDR2 is YNFKEQ. V was pared by 0 bases and J by 5 bases, with 11 bases between. Reverse transcribing all isolated RNA meant expressed TCRB transcripts were sequenced. Sequencing was performed with immunoSEQ multiplex PCR; in TCRdb, only in-frame clones are kept and a portion is missing. This table has under 800,000 clones, roughly 16% appearing once. The data belong to a study of beta chain features in type 1 diabetes. The sequenced sample was naive CD4+ T cells from blood. This chain uses TRBV4-2 with TRBJ2-7; perhaps TRBD1 as D (6 bases). The TCR was taken from a man aged 18 to 35 in good health. Here the CDR3 DNA reads TGTGCCAGCAGCCAAGATTTGGGGGCCCACGAGCAGTACTTC. Translation gives CASSQDLGAHEQYF.